The clone carrying this T cell receptor beta chain was detected many times. After removal of 4 bases from V and 4 bases from J, the junction contained 13 bases not matched to a gene. This CDR3 spans 17 amino acids. Germline assignment: CDR1 MGHRA and CDR2 YSYEKL. The data were taken from a study of human T cells and chemical hapten exposure. This sample's time point: patch test 2, 6 weeks after DPC sensitization. Specified treatment: therapeutic diphenylcyclopropenone sensitization with weekly scalp DPC. Donors, patients with alopecia ranging from 18 to 70 years old and judged suitable for DPC, provided samples. Researchers extracted total RNA from unfractionated whole blood. In the library, unique molecular identifiers were attached to individual cDNA molecules. Original methodology: Counts of TCRs in each sample centred on a median of roughly 89,000 and extended from approximately 21,000 to 630,000. TCRdb itself ran the RACE reads through MiXCR, one entry per CDR3 protein. The V and J calls, along with clone size, are taken from TCRdb and not from the paper's own processing. The data hold 89,000 or so distinct CDR3 sequences, with about 6.3% observed a single time.

Sample: whole blood, taken in connection with sensitization to the hapten diphenylcyclopropenone (DPC). The chain employs TRBV4-1 and TRBJ2-3; 8 bases agree with TRBD1. The receptor's source is a woman aged 30 to 39 with alopecia areata. Some clones in this sample may be carry-over from other donors' samples. This CDR3 is CASSPLGGQGMSDTQYF. DNA of the CDR3: TGCGCCAGCAGCCCCCTCGGAGGACAGGGAATGTCAGATACGCAGTATTTT.